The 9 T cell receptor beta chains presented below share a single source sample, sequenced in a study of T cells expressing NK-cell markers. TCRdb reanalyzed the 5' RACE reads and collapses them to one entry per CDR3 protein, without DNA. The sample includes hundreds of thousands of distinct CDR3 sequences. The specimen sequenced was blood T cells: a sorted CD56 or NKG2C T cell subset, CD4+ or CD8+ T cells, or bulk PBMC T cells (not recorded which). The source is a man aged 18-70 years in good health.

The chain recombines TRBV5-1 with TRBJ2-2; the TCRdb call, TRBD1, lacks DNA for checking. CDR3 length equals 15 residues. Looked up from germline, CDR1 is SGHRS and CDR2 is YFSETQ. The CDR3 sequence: CASSFGGVNTGELFF.

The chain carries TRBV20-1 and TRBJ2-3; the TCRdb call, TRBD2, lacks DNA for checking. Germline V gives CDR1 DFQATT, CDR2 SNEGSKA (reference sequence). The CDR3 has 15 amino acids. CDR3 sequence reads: CSAGGTNPSTDTQYF.

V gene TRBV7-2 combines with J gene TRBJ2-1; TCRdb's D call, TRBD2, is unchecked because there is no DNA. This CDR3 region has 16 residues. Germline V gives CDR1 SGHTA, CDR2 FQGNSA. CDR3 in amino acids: CASSLVLLAGYVEQFF.

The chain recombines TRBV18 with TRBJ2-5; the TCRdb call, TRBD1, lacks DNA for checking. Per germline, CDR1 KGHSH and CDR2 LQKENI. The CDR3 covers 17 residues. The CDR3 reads CASSPPTGQGASETQYF.

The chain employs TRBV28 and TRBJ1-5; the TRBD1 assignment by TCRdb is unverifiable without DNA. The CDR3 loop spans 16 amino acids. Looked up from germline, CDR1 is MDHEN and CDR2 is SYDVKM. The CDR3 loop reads CASSFQMAVGDQPQHF.

The CDR3 sequence is CASGAYSSYNEQFF. The chain joins TRBV6-2 or TRBV6-3 to TRBJ2-1; TCRdb selects TRBD1, and the lack of DNA leaves this call unchecked. Germline-derived CDR1 and CDR2 are MNHEY and SVGEGT. This CDR3 contains 14 residues.

The CDR3 loop reads CASSRPGTSGGPKNIQYF. The V and J genes are TRBV28 and TRBJ2-4; TCRdb calls TRBD2, which cannot be checked without DNA. CDR3 length equals 18 residues. CDR1 MDHEN and CDR2 SYDVKM come from the germline V gene.

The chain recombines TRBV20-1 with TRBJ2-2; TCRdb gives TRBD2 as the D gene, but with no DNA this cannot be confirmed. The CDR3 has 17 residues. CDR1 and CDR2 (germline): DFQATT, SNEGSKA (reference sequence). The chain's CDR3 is CSATHLTSGSGTGELFF.

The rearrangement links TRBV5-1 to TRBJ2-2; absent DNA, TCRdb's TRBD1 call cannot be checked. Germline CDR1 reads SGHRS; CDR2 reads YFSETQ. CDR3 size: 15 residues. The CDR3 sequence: CASSYRDKNTGELFF.